The 20 T cell receptor beta chains below were found in one sample sequenced in a study of T cell changes during pregnancy in multiple sclerosis. Profiled with immunoSEQ multiplex PCR; TCRdb holds only in-frame clones, not every one. The data hold 85,000 to 100,000 clones, with roughly 92% observed a single time. The input for sequencing was peripheral blood, taken after pregnancy. The receptors stem from a female donor with multiple sclerosis, enrolled in a pregnancy study.

J is TRBJ1-1 and V is TRBV19, with D possibly TRBD1 on 6 matching bases. The CDR3 contains 15 residues. Germline V gene lookup returns CDR1 LNHDA and CDR2 SQIVND (reference sequence). V lost 9 bases and J lost 5, with 22 bases in between. The CDR3 here is CASRIPGQTATEAFF. The CDR3, as DNA: TGTGCCAGCCGAATTCCGGGACAAACAGCAACTGAAGCTTTCTTT.

The rearrangement joins TRBV19 to TRBJ1-5; TRBD1 agrees at 7 bases. This CDR3 has 16 residues. Per the germline V gene, CDR1 is LNHDA and CDR2 is SQIVND (reference sequence). With 7 bases clipped from V and 3 bases from J, the junction kept 12 bases outside the gene matches. CDR3 coding DNA: TGTGCCAGTACTAGGACTCCGGGACAGCTCAATCAGCCCCAGCATTTT. It codes for CASTRTPGQLNQPQHF. The whole variable domain, remainder taken from reference TRBV19 and TRBJ1-5, is DGGITQSPKYLFRKEGQNVTLSCEQNLNHDAMYWYRQDPGQGLRLIYYSQIVNDFQKGDIAEGYSVSREKKESFPLTVTSAQKNPTAFYLCASTRTPGQLNQPQHFGDGTRLSIL.

V usage is TRBV27 and J usage is TRBJ2-7, with a tentative D call TRBD1 (6 bases). The length of the CDR3 is 17 residues. Deletions cut 2 bases from V and 5 bases from J, with 22 bases between. The germline CDR1 and CDR2 sequences are MNHEY and SMNVEV (reference sequence). CDR3 coding DNA: TGTGCCAGCAGTTTAAGTGGAATGGGGGCTCTGGGCGACGAGCAGTACTTC. It is translated as CASSLSGMGALGDEQYF.

This clone was detected only once. The chain uses TRBV9 and TRBJ1-3; TRBD1 matches 8 bases. V dropped 8 bases and J dropped 2; count of bases not matched to a gene: 12. Germline lookup yields CDR1 SGDLS and CDR2 YYNGEE. The CDR3 is made up of 16 amino acids. CDR3 amino acids: CARRGGTGRAGNTIYF. The CDR3 nucleotides are TGTGCCAGGAGGGGAGGGACAGGCCGAGCTGGAAACACCATATATTTT.

The chain carries TRBV30 and TRBJ1-4, with D hard to call. The CDR3 contains 12 residues. Germline V gene data show CDR1 as GTSNPN and CDR2 as SVGIG (reference sequence). The germline V and J ends were trimmed by 2 bases and 10 bases, with 11 bases remaining between them. The CDR3 sequence is CAWSPGIGKLFF. The DNA for the CDR3 is TGTGCCTGGAGTCCGGGGATCGGAAAACTGTTTTTT.

The chain couples TRBV6-1 to TRBJ1-1; D uncertain. Trimming removed 3 bases at V and 8 bases at J, with 13 bases between. Germline V CDR1 and CDR2: MNHNS, SASEGT. The CDR3 has 13 residues. The CDR3 region is CASSEPGLVEAFF. CDR3 coding DNA: TGTGCCAGCAGTGAGCCGGGTTTAGTCGAAGCTTTCTTT.

This clone was counted once. The rearrangement uses TRBV18 and TRBJ2-7; a weak D match, TRBD2 (6 bases). The CDR3 has 12 residues. The V gene lost 5 bases and the J gene lost 6 bases, with 11 bases spanning the gap. CDR1 KGHSH and CDR2 LQKENI come from the germline V gene. The CDR3 here is CASSTETSEQYF. The CDR3 nucleotides read TGTGCCAGCTCAACAGAGACTAGCGAGCAGTACTTC.

This chain links TRBV5-1 with TRBJ2-2; 10 positions match TRBD2. V lost 4 bases and J lost 6; bases outside the gene matches: 15. The CDR3 covers 18 residues. The V gene's germline CDR1 is SGHRS and CDR2 YFSETQ. The CDR3 nucleotides read TGCGCCAGCAGCGCGGGGCTAGCGGGAGAGTCAAACGCCGGGGAGCTGTTTTTT. It is translated as CASSAGLAGESNAGELFF.

This chain links TRBV19 with TRBJ2-7; TRBD2 matches at 11 bases. The CDR3 spans 13 residues. The V gene end was trimmed by 3 bases and the J gene end by 7 bases; junction bases not matched to a gene: 2. CDR1 LNHDA and CDR2 SQIVND come from the germline V gene (reference sequence). The DNA for the CDR3 is TGTGCCAGTAGTATGTCTAGCGGGAGGGAGCAGTACTTC. This codes for CASSMSSGREQYF. Full variable domain (missing parts from reference TRBV19 and TRBJ2-7): DGGITQSPKYLFRKEGQNVTLSCEQNLNHDAMYWYRQDPGQGLRLIYYSQIVNDFQKGDIAEGYSVSREKKESFPLTVTSAQKNPTAFYLCASSMSSGREQYFGPGTRLTVT.

CDR3: CATGTGTYEQYF. The CDR3 bases are TGTGCCACTGGGACAGGGACCTACGAGCAGTACTTC. The J gene is TRBJ2-7, the V gene TRBV15, with 9 nucleotides matching TRBD1. The V and J ends lost 9 bases and 2 bases, in that order; junction bases with no gene match: 2. This CDR3 comprises 12 residues. Germline V CDR1 and CDR2: LNHNV, YYDKDF (reference sequence).

The chain combines TRBV19 with TRBJ1-2, with 7 nucleotides matching TRBD1. The length of the CDR3 is 17 residues. The germline V gene encodes CDR1 LNHDA and CDR2 SQIVND (reference sequence). The trim removed 0 bases at V and 7 bases at J, leaving 14 bases unmatched. The chain's CDR3 is CASSIDVRDSEFGGYTF. In nucleotides, the CDR3 is TGTGCCAGTAGTATAGATGTTCGGGACAGTGAATTTGGTGGCTACACCTTC. The full variable domain, its missing parts supplied by reference TRBV19 and TRBJ1-2, is DGGITQSPKYLFRKEGQNVTLSCEQNLNHDAMYWYRQDPGQGLRLIYYSQIVNDFQKGDIAEGYSVSREKKESFPLTVTSAQKNPTAFYLCASSIDVRDSEFGGYTFGSGTRLTVV.

In regard to this clone: At one end the junction does not follow the germline gene, possibly because of a read error. CDR3 region: CASREGQGIYGYTF. The CDR3 bases are TGTGCCAGCAGGGAAGGACAGGGGATCTATGGCTACACCTTC. The V call is TRBV2, the J call TRBJ1-2, with 9 bases that match TRBD1. The CDR3 is made up of 14 amino acids. From germline, CDR1 is SNHLY and CDR2 FYNNEI. The full variable domain, its missing parts supplied by reference TRBV2 and TRBJ1-2, is EPEVTQTPSHQVTQMGQEVILRCVPISNHLYFYWYRQILGQKVEFLVSFYNNEISEKSEIFDDQFSVERPDGSNFTLKIRSTKLEDSAMYFCASREGQGIYGYTFGSGTRLTVV.

This chain connects TRBV18 to TRBJ1-2, with a possible D match to TRBD1 (6 bases). CDR1 and CDR2 (germline): KGHSH, LQKENI. CDR3 length: 17 residues. The V end was cut by 1 base, the J end by 6 bases, with 21 bases between. CDR3 DNA sequence: TGTGCCAGCTCACCACGTAGCGGGGGCCCGAATAATGATGGCTACACCTTC. Encoded protein: CASSPRSGGPNNDGYTF.

V is TRBV6-5 and J is TRBJ2-3; 7 bases fit TRBD1. This CDR3 is built from 15 residues. Germline CDR1 is MNHEY and CDR2 is SVGAGI. Unmatched junction bases numbered 7, after V lost 6 bases and J lost 1 base. CDR3 residues: CASSHRGEGTDTQYF. As DNA, the CDR3 is TGTGCCAGCAGCCACAGGGGTGAGGGCACAGATACGCAGTATTTT.

The chain joins TRBV28 to TRBJ2-7; 8 bases are shared with TRBD2. The CDR3 runs to 14 residues. The germline gives CDR1 MDHEN, CDR2 SYDVKM. J lost 0 bases, V lost 9 bases, and 7 bases had no gene match. The CDR3 nucleotides are TGTGCCAGTATACCGGGAGGGGCCTCCTACGAGCAGTACTTC. It translates to CASIPGGASYEQYF.

The rearrangement links TRBV27 to TRBJ2-7; 7 nucleotides agree with TRBD1. J gave up 5 bases and V 2 bases, and 3 bases lay outside the gene matches. Germline-derived CDR1 and CDR2 are MNHEY and SMNVEV (reference sequence). This CDR3 has 13 amino acids. Written as DNA, the CDR3 is TGTGCCAGCAGTTTAACAGGGGAGAACGAGCAGTACTTC. Residues: CASSLTGENEQYF.

The CDR3 DNA reads as TGCAGCGTTGACGGAGGCAGGGGGCATGTTACCTATGGCTACACCTTC. Translating it yields CSVDGGRGHVTYGYTF. This chain uses TRBV29-1 with TRBJ1-2, with 8 nucleotides matching TRBD1. In germline, CDR1 is SQVTM, CDR2 ANQGSEA. J was trimmed by 4 bases and V by 3 bases; bases with no gene match: 13. The CDR3 extends over 16 amino acids.

The J gene is TRBJ2-3, the V gene TRBV9, with 11 bases matching TRBD1. V lost 4 bases and J lost 4; bases outside the gene matches: 11. The V gene's germline CDR1 is SGDLS and CDR2 YYNGEE. The length of the CDR3 is 17 residues. The CDR3: CASSPRPGQGASDTQYF. CDR3 DNA: TGTGCCAGCAGCCCGAGACCAGGACAGGGGGCGTCAGATACGCAGTATTTT. Using reference TRBV9 and TRBJ2-3 for the parts outside the CDR3, the full variable domain is DSGVTQTPKHLITATGQRVTLRCSPRSGDLSVYWYQQSLDQGLQFLIQYYNGEERAKGNILERFSAQQFPDLHSELNLSSLELGDSALYFCASSPRPGQGASDTQYFGPGTRLTVL.

Details on this clone: This same CDR3 is encoded by further DNA sequences in the sample. The chain combines TRBV5-1 with TRBJ1-4, with 7 bases aligning to TRBD1. This CDR3 spans 14 amino acids. Germline CDR1 SGHRS, CDR2 YFSETQ. V lost 0 bases to trimming and J lost 8 bases; unmatched junction nucleotides: 4. The CDR3 is CASSLGQGDEKLFF. DNA for the CDR3: TGCGCCAGCAGCTTGGGACAGGGAGACGAAAAACTGTTTTTT. Looking up the rest from reference TRBV5-1 and TRBJ1-4 gives the full variable domain: KAGVTQTPRYLIKTRGQQVTLSCSPISGHRSVSWYQQTPGQGLQFLFEYFSETQRNKGNFPGRFSGRQFSNSRSEMNVSTLELGDSALYLCASSLGQGDEKLFFGSGTQLSVL.

The chain recombines TRBV7-8 with TRBJ2-1; 10 bases map to TRBD2. Trimming removed 2 bases from V and 0 bases from J; junction bases left unmatched: 4. Germline loops: CDR1 SGHVS, CDR2 FQNEAQ. The CDR3 covers 17 residues. The CDR3 bases are TGTGCCAGCAGCTTAAGGACTAGCGGTAGCTCCTACAATGAGCAGTTCTTC. This codes for CASSLRTSGSSYNEQFF.